Listed below are T cell receptor beta chains from one sample, sequenced in a study of blood T cell repertoires in COVID-19. The method was immunoSEQ multiplex PCR; TCRdb's version includes in-frame clones alone and lacks a portion of them. Here the sample spans some 370,000 clones, around four fifths being singletons. The sample taken for sequencing was PBMCs or T cells enriched from blood (not recorded which). These receptors all stem from a woman aged 50 to 60 who had recovered from COVID-19. Both conserved end residues are trimmed from each CDR3. The order of the fields is V gene, J gene, CDR3 protein.

TRBV5-1,TRBJ2-7,ASSLGSTSYEQY
TRBV5-5,TRBJ2-7,ASSVTTAYEQY
TRBV13,TRBJ1-4,ASSPRPQGWTENEKLF
TRBV7-2,TRBJ2-1,ASSRAGTGGHEQF
TRBV5-4,TRBJ2-7,ASSFGTSGITYEQY
TRBV19,TRBJ1-2,ASSSRDRRNYGYT
TRBV19,TRBJ1-3,ASTSSKGGVGGNTIY
TRBV19,TRBJ1-2,ASNPSGQVYGYT
TRBV11-1,TRBJ1-3,ASSPGQSSGNTIY
TRBV7-9,TRBJ1-3,ASSLGTGGGNTIY
TRBV19,TRBJ2-1,ASSASRDRSYNEQF
TRBV29-1,TRBJ1-1,SVATGHGDF
TRBV6-1,TRBJ2-3,ASSAIAGGLPDTQY
TRBV28,TRBJ1-5,ASSALMDSTNQPQH
TRBV6-2/TRBV6-3,TRBJ2-1,ASSWREYNEQF
TRBV9,TRBJ1-6,ASSAQGSSYNSPLH
TRBV2,TRBJ1-1,ASSAAADTEAF
TRBV18,TRBJ1-2,ASSPQAQPDGLGHGYT
TRBV28,TRBJ1-2,ASTSQTGTALSNYGYT
TRBV4-3,TRBJ2-7,ASSHYSGGPNEQY
TRBV12-3/TRBV12-4,TRBJ2-3,ASSPGGTDTQY
TRBV6-5,TRBJ1-1,ASSVGLWAF
TRBV14,TRBJ2-3,ASSQGPGFITDTQY